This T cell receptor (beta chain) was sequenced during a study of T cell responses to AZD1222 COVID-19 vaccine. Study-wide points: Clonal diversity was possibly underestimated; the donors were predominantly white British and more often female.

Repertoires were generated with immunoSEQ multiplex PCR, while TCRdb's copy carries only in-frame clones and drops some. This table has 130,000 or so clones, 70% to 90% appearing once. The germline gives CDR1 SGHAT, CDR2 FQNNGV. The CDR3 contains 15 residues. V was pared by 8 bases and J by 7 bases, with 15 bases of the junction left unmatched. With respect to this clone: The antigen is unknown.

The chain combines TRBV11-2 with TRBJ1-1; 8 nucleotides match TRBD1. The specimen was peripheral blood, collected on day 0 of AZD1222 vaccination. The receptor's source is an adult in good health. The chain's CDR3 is CASRTGQGDLGEAFF. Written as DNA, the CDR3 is TGTGCCAGCCGCACCGGACAGGGAGATTTGGGTGAAGCTTTCTTT.